This T cell receptor beta chain comes out of a study of T-cell reconstitution after alpha-beta-depleted transplantation in children. Findings of the study overall: After transplant, high TCRbeta diversity at day 60 in some patients arose from surviving recipient T cells and thymic progenitors. Reports say that about two months after transplant, the alpha-beta T cells came out of several hundred graft clones that had expanded. The authors attributed T-cell counts and diversity one year after transplant mostly to newly produced T cells.

Concerning this clonotype: Its antigen is not known. This sequence may be a read error, since a much larger clone differs from it by one base.

The TCRbeta library was prepared with unique molecular identifiers. Using its own MiXCR run on the PCR reads, TCRdb lists one record per CDR3 protein. The sample consists of fewer than 450,000 distinct CDR3 sequences, 15% to 20% of them appearing once. Germline V gene sequence: CDR1 LGHNT, CDR2 FRNRAP. The CDR3 is 15 residues long. The sequences come from PBMCs, mostly from graft donor cells, collected 360 days after TCRalphabeta/CD19-depleted stem cell transplant. This sequence joins TRBV12-5 and TRBJ2-3; the match to TRBD1 covers 10 bases. The receptor comes from a male patient aged 2-9 years who had a stem cell transplant for acute lymphoblastic leukemia, so the T cells may come from the graft donor. The CDR3 spells CGSGSGQGSGDTQYF. In nucleotides, the CDR3 is TGTGGTAGTGGCTCGGGACAGGGGTCGGGAGATACGCAGTATTTT. The complete variable domain, with remaining parts taken from reference TRBV12-5 and TRBJ2-3, reads DARVTQTPRHKVTEMGQEVTMRCQPILGHNTVFWYRQTMMQGLELLAYFRNRAPLDDSGMPKDRFSAEMPDATLATLKIQPSEPRDSAVYFCGSGSGQGSGDTQYFGPGTRLTVL.